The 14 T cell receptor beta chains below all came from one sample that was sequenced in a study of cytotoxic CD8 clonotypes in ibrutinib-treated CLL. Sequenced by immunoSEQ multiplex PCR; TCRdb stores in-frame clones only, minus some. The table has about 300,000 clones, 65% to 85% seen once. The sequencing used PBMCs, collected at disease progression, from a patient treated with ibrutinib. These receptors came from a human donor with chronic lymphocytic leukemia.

The CDR3 loop is CSVARDTYEQYF. In DNA form, the CDR3 reads TGCAGCGTTGCCAGGGACACCTACGAGCAGTACTTC. The gene calls are TRBV29-1 and TRBJ2-7, with D maybe TRBD1 (6 bases). CDR3 length: 12 residues. V was shortened by 4 bases and J by 2 bases, with 9 bases between the two germline ends. The germline V gene has CDR1 SQVTM and CDR2 ANQGSEA.

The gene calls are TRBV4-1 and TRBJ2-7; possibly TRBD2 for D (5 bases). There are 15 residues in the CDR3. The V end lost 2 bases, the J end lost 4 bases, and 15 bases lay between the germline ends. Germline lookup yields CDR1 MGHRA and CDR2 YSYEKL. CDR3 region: CASSQRWLASYEQYF. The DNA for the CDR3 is TGCGCCAGCAGCCAAAGGTGGCTAGCCTCTTACGAGCAGTACTTC.

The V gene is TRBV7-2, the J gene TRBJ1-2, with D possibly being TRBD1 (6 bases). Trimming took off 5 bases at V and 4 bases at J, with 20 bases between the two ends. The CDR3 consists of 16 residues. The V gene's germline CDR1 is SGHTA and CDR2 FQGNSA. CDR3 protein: CASSPSGAGAFYGYTF. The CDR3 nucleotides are TGTGCCAGCAGCCCCTCGGGGGCCGGGGCTTTCTATGGCTACACCTTC.

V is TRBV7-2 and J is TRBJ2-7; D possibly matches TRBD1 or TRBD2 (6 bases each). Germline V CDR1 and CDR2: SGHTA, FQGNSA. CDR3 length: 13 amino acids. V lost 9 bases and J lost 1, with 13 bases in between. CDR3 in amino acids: CASREGGSYEQYF. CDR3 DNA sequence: TGTGCCAGTCGCGAGGGGGGATCCTACGAGCAGTACTTC.

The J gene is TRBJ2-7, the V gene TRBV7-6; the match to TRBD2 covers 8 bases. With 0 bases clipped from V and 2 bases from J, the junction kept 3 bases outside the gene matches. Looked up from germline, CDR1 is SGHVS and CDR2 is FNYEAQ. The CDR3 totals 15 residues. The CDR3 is CASSLAAGGPYEQYF. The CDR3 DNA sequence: TGTGCCAGCAGCTTAGCCGCGGGGGGACCCTACGAGCAGTACTTC.

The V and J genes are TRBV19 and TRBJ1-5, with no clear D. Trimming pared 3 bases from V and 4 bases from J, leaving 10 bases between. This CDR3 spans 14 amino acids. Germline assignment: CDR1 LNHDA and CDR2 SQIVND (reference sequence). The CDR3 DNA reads TGTGCCAGTAGTATGGTTGGAATGAATCAGCCCCAGCATTTT. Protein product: CASSMVGMNQPQHF.

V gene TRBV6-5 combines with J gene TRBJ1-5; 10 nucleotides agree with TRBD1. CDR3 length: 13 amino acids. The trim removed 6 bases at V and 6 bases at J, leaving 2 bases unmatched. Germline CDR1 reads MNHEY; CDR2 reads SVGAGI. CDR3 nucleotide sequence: TGTGCCAGCAGCAGGGACAGGGGTCAGCCCCAGCATTTT. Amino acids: CASSRDRGQPQHF.

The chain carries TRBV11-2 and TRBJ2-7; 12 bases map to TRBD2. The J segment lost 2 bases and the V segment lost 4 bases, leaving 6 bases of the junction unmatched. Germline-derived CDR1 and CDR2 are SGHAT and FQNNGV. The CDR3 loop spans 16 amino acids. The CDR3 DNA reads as TGTGCCAGCAGCTCGGAGACTAGCGGGAGACCCTACGAGCAGTACTTC. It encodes CASSSETSGRPYEQYF.

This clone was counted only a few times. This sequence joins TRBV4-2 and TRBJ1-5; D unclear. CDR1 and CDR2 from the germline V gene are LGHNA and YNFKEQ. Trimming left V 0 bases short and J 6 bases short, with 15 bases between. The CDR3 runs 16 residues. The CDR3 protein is CASSQDWSGVGQPQHF. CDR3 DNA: TGTGCCAGCAGCCAAGATTGGTCCGGGGTAGGTCAGCCCCAGCATTTT.

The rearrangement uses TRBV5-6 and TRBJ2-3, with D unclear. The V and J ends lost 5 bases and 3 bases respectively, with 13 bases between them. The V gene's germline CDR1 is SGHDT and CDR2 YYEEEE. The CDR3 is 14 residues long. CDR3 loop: CASSRVGMTDTQYF. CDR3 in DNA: TGTGCCAGCAGTCGGGTCGGAATGACAGATACGCAGTATTTT.

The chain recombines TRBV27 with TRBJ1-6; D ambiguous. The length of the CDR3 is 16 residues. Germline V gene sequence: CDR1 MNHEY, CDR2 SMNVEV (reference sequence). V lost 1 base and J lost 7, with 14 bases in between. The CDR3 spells CASSLYGSLLNSPLHF. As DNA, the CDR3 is TGTGCCAGCAGTTTATACGGATCACTATTAAATTCACCCCTCCACTTT.

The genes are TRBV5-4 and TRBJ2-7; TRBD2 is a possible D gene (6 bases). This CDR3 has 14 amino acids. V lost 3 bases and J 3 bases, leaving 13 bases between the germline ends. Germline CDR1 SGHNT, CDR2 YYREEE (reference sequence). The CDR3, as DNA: TGTGCCAGCAGCTGGGGGACTTCGCGCTACGAGCAGTACTTC. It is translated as CASSWGTSRYEQYF.

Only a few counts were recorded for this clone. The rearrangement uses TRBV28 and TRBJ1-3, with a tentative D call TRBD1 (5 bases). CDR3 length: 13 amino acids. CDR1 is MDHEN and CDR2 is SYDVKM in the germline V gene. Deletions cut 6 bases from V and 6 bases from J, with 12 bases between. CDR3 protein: CASRGPGENTIYF. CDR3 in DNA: TGTGCCAGCAGGGGTCCGGGGGAAAACACCATATATTTT.

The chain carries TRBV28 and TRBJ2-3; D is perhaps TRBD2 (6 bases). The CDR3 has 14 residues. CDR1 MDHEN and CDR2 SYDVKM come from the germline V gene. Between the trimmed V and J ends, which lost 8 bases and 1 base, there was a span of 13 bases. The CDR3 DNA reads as TGTGCCAGCTATGGCGGGATCGGCACAGATACGCAGTATTTT. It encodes CASYGGIGTDTQYF. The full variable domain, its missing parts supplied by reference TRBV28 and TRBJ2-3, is DVKVTQSSRYLVKRTGEKVFLECVQDMDHENMFWYRQDPGLGLRLIYFSYDVKMKEKGDIPEGYSVSREKKERFSLILESASTNQTSMYLCASYGGIGTDTQYFGPGTRLTVL.